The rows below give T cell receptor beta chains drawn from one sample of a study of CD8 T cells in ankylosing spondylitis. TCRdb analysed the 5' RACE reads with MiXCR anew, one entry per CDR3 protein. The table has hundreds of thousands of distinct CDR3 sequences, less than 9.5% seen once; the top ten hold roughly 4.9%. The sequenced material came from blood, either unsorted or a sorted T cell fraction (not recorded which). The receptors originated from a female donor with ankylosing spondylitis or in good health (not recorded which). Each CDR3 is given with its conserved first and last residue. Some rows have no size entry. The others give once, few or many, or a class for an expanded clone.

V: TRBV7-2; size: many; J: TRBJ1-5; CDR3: CASSLDSASNQPQHF
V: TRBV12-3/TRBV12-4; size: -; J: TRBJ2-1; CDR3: CASYSSGSYNEQFF
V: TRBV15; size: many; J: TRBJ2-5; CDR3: CATSHIPGRQETQYF
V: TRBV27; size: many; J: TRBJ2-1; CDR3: CASRSGPYNNEQFF
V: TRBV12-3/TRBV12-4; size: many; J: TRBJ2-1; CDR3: CASSLVSRFGQSRGGYNEQFF
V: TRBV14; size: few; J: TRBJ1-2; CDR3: CASSQTGWKINGYTF
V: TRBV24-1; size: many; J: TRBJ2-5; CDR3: CATSDGTQGTQYF
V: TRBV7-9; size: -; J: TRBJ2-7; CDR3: CASSHSGEVYEQYF
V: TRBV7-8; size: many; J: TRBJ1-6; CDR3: CASSILLGGSKNSPLHF
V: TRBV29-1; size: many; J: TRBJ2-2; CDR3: CSVDVNTGELFF
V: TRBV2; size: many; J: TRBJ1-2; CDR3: CASLTLGTANYGYTF
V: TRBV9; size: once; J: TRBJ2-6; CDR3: CASSSHPGTGGIGANVLTF
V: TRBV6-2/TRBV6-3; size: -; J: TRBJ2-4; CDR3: CASSYVGGNIQYF
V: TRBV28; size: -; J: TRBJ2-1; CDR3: CASSSLGLEGNEQFF
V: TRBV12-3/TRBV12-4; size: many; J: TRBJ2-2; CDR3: CASSWGGGELFF
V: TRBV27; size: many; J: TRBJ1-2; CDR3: CASRPGTGLVYGYTF
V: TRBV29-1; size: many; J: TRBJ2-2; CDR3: CSVETGQGAGELFF
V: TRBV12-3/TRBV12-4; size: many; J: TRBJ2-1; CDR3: CASSLETGSYNEQFF
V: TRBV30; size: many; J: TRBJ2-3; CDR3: CAWSRGGGGDTQYF
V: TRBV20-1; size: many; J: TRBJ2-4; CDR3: CSAETYLQTKIAKNIQYF
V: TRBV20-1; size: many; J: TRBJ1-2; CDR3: CSASIGKGLNYGYTF
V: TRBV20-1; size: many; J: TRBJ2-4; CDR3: CSAGDYIGTNIQYF
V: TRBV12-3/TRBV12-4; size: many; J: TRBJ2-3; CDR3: CASSTIAGTDTQYF
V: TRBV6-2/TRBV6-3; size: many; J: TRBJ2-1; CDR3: CASSKLGFEQFF
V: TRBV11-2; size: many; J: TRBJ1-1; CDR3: CASSWTGPDTEAFF
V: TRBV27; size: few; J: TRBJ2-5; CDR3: CASSLYGQAQETQYF
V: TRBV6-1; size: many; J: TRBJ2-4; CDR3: CASSRDSLAKNIQYF
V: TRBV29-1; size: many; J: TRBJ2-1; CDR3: CSVTGGAFNEQFF
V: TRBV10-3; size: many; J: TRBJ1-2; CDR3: CAISEGTLDGANYGYTF
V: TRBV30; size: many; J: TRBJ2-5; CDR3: CALNLDRGRPETQYF
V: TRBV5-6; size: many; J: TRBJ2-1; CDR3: CASSFTSGTINEQFF
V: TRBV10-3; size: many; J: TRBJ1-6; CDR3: CAIRGPVNSPLHF
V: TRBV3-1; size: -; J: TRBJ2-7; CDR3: CASTQDRKRNYEQYF
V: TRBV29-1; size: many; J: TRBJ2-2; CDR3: CSVGSTVNTGELFF
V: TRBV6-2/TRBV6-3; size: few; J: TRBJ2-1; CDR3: CASRRGLAGHEQFF
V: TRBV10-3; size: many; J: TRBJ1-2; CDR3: CATTRTGRDYGYTF
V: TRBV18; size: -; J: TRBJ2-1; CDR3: CASSPISLAGVNEQFF
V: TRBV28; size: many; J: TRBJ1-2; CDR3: CASSLFDRGGGYTF
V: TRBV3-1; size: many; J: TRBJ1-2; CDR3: CASSQDLRVNGYTF
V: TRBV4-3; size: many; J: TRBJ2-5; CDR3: CASSQGPSKETQYF
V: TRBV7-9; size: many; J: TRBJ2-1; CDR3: CASSPGQGDNEQFF
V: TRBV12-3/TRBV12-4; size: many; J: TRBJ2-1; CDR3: CASSSSALRFF
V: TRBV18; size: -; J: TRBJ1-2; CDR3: CASSPPRDGGYTF
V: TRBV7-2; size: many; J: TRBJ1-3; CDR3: CASSIGVSGNTIYF
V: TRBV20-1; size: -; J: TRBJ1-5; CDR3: CSAPVAGGRRPQHF
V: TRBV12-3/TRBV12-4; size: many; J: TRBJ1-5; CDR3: CASRGQNQPQHF